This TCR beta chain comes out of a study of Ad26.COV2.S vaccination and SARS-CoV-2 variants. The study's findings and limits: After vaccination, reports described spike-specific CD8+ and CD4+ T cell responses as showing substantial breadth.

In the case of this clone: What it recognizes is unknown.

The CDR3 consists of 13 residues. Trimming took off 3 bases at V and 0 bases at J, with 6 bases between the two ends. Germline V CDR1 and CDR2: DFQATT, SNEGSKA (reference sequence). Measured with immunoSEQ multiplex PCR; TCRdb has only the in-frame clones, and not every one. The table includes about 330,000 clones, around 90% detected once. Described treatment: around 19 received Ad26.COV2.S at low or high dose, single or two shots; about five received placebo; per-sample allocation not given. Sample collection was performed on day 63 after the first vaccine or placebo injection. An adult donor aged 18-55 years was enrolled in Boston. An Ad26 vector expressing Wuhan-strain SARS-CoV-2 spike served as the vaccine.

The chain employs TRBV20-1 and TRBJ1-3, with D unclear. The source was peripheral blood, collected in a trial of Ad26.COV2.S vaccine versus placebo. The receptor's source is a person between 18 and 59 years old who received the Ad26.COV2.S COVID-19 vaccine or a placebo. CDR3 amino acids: CSASMSSGNTIYF. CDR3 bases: TGCAGTGCTAGTATGAGCTCTGGAAACACCATATATTTT.